This TCR beta chain was identified in a study of monozygotic twins with inflammatory bowel disease. The study's findings and limits: Subtypes among T cells remained indistinguishable. A reduction in TCRbeta diversity (inverse Simpson) was seen in IBD patients relative to healthy co-twins.

UMIs containing a 6-nucleotide sample barcode were added via template switching. TCRdb re-called the 5' RACE reads and catalogs CDR3 proteins one per entry, DNA excluded. This sample lists some 200,000 distinct CDR3 sequences; its ten largest clones have 1.5% to 2%. Germline V CDR1 and CDR2: MGHRA, YSYEKL. The CDR3 length is 18 residues. As to this clonotype: Its cognate antigen is unknown.

The receptor comes from a human donor with ulcerative colitis or Crohn's disease, or a healthy co-twin of an affected twin (not recorded which). The V gene is TRBV4-1, the J gene TRBJ1-6. Sequences were obtained from blood. CDR3 amino acids: CASSQVRGGRPYNSPLHF.